One sample yielded the 27 T cell receptor beta chains listed below, sequenced in a study of T cells after somatic rescue of genetic block (TCRdb year 2020). The method was the immunoSEQ multiplex PCR assay. TCRdb holds this immuneACCESS table with in-frame rearrangements only. Some clones are missing; in checked studies, unresolved V genes explain under half, and the rest has no known cause. The sample data list tens of thousands of clones, and approximately 90% of these were observed just once. The top ten constitute around 1.6% of the sample. The sample was peripheral blood mononuclear cells (PBMCs). Every receptor here comes from a woman in her late teens or twenties.

V and J are TRBV6-5 and TRBJ2-3; a possible D gene is TRBD2 (6 bases). With 7 bases removed from V and 0 bases from J, the gap between germline ends came to 14 bases. The CDR3 is made up of 15 amino acids. Germline CDR1 is MNHEY and CDR2 is SVGAGI. DNA for the CDR3: TGTGCCAGCACCTATGCAAGCGGGAGCACAGATACGCAGTATTTT. Protein product: CASTYASGSTDTQYF.

The CDR3 DNA is TGTGCCACCAGCAGAGATCGAGGGAGTGGAAACACCATATATTTT. Its protein is CATSRDRGSGNTIYF. This sequence joins TRBV15 and TRBJ1-3, with D unclear. The germline V gene has CDR1 LNHNV and CDR2 YYDKDF (reference sequence). This CDR3 is built from 15 residues. With 0 bases removed from V and 3 bases from J, the gap between germline ends came to 9 bases. The full variable domain, rest sourced from reference TRBV15 and TRBJ1-3, is DAMVIQNPRYQVTQFGKPVTLSCSQTLNHNVMYWYQQKSSQAPKLLFHYYDKDFNNEADTPDNFQSRRPNTSFCFLDIRSPGLGDTAMYLCATSRDRGSGNTIYFGEGSWLTVV.

This chain joins TRBV9 and TRBJ2-1; 12 bases map to TRBD2. The CDR3 length is 15 residues. The V gene end was trimmed by 3 bases and the J gene end by 9 bases; junction bases not matched to a gene: 7. Looked up from germline, CDR1 is SGDLS and CDR2 is YYNGEE. CDR3 coding DNA: TGTGCCAGCAGCGCCCTAGCGGGAGGGCCCGTTGAGCAGTTCTTC. Translation gives CASSALAGGPVEQFF.

This clone was recorded only once. The chain recombines TRBV28 with TRBJ2-7; 13 bases match TRBD2. CDR1 MDHEN and CDR2 SYDVKM come from the germline V gene. The J segment lost 4 bases and the V segment lost 1 base, leaving 13 bases of the junction unmatched. The CDR3 length is 19 residues. This chain's CDR3 is CASSLFGLAGAGLGYEQYF. Written as DNA, the CDR3 is TGTGCCAGCAGTTTATTTGGACTAGCGGGAGCTGGGCTGGGGTACGAGCAGTACTTC.

The chain carries TRBV7-9 and TRBJ2-1; no clear D. This CDR3 spans 15 amino acids. Germline V gene sequence: CDR1 SEHNR, CDR2 FQNEAQ (reference sequence). The V and J ends lost 2 bases and 1 base respectively, with 9 bases between them. In nucleotides, the CDR3 is TGTGCCAGCAGCTTACGGCAGAATTCCTACAATGAGCAGTTCTTC. Its translation: CASSLRQNSYNEQFF. The entire variable domain, with the rest obtained from reference TRBV7-9 and TRBJ2-1, is as follows: DTGVSQNPRHKITKRGQNVTFRCDPISEHNRLYWYRQTLGQGPEFLTYFQNEAQLEKSRLLSDRFSAERPKGSFSTLEIQRTEQGDSAMYLCASSLRQNSYNEQFFGPGTRLTVL.

This clone was found a few times. The rearrangement links TRBV28 to TRBJ1-5, with TRBD1 as a possible D gene (6 bases). The V end was cut by 3 bases, the J end by 7 bases, with 16 bases between. This CDR3 spans 15 amino acids. CDR1 and CDR2 from the germline V gene are MDHEN and SYDVKM. DNA of the CDR3: TGTGCCAGCAGTTTTGAGGACAGCCTTAGGCAGCCCCAGCATTTT. Translation: CASSFEDSLRQPQHF.

The chain couples TRBV27 to TRBJ1-2; 7 bases are shared with TRBD1. Germline V gene data show CDR1 as MNHEY and CDR2 as SMNVEV (reference sequence). CDR3 length: 15 residues. After removal of 5 bases from V and 7 bases from J, the junction contained 13 bases not matched to a gene. The CDR3 DNA reads as TGTGCCAGCAGTAGACAGGGCCGGGATTTGGGTGGCTACACCTTC. Translation: CASSRQGRDLGGYTF.

The CDR3, as DNA: TGTGCCTGGAGTGTAAGGTTAAGTGGAGGCGGTGGCTACACCTTC. This encodes CAWSVRLSGGGGYTF. The chain couples TRBV30 to TRBJ1-2; the D is unclear. CDR1 and CDR2 (germline): GTSNPN, SVGIG (reference sequence). The V and J ends lost 0 bases and 7 bases respectively, with 18 bases between them. The length of the CDR3 is 15 residues.

V is TRBV14 and J is TRBJ2-7, with D possibly matching TRBD2 (5 bases). V lost 4 bases and J lost 3, with 10 bases in between. The germline V gene encodes CDR1 SGHDN and CDR2 FVKESK. CDR3 length: 13 residues. CDR3: CASSLGLLYEQYF. For the CDR3, the DNA is TGTGCCAGCAGCCTAGGACTCCTCTACGAGCAGTACTTC.

In this sample, this clone turned up once. This chain joins TRBV6-1 and TRBJ2-7; D uncertain. Germline CDR1 and CDR2: MNHNS and SASEGT. V lost 7 bases, J lost 3 bases, and 16 bases lay in between. CDR3 length: 14 residues. The CDR3 region is CASTPDLGIYEQYF. The CDR3 DNA follows: TGTGCCAGCACCCCGGACCTTGGGATCTACGAGCAGTACTTC.

V usage is TRBV5-1 and J usage is TRBJ2-5, with unresolved D. Germline assignment: CDR1 SGHRS and CDR2 YFSETQ. V lost 3 bases and J lost 1, with 4 bases in between. CDR3 length equals 12 residues. The CDR3 sequence: CASSSTQETQYF. Written as DNA, the CDR3 is TGCGCCAGCAGCTCCACCCAAGAGACCCAGTACTTC.

The chain has TRBV4-2 and TRBJ2-7; D remains unclear. The germline V gene encodes CDR1 LGHNA and CDR2 YNFKEQ. CDR3 size: 14 residues. V was trimmed by 1 base and J by 4 bases, leaving 11 bases between them. For the CDR3, the DNA is TGTGCCAGCAGCCAAGGGTCTGTTAGTTACGAGCAGTACTTC. This gives the protein CASSQGSVSYEQYF.

The genes are TRBV5-4 and TRBJ2-7; no firm D call. Germline V lookup: CDR1 SGHNT, CDR2 YYREEE (reference sequence). This CDR3 contains 12 residues. With 0 bases removed from V and 3 bases from J, the gap between germline ends came to 4 bases. The CDR3 is CASSLDVYEQYF. CDR3 nucleotide sequence: TGTGCCAGCAGCTTGGATGTCTACGAGCAGTACTTC.

The chain links TRBV13 to TRBJ2-1, with a tentative D call TRBD2 (6 bases). Germline V gene data show CDR1 as PRHDT and CDR2 as FYEKMQ (reference sequence). Trimming shortened V by 5 bases and J by 8 bases, and 25 bases separated the two germline ends. CDR3 size: 17 residues. The CDR3 coding sequence is TGTGCCAGCAGCGACCGCCGGGGACTCATATTCCCACATGAGCAGTTCTTC. Translated, it gives CASSDRRGLIFPHEQFF. Using reference TRBV13 and TRBJ2-1 for the parts outside the CDR3, the full variable domain is AAGVIQSPRHLIKEKRETATLKCYPIPRHDTVYWYQQGPGQDPQFLISFYEKMQSDKGSIPDRFSAQQFSDYHSELNMSSLELGDSALYFCASSDRRGLIFPHEQFFGPGTRLTVL.

The CDR3 loop is CASSLKSFGELFF. CDR3 coding DNA: TGTGCCAGCAGCTTAAAGAGTTTCGGGGAGCTGTTTTTT. The rearrangement joins TRBV11-2 to TRBJ2-2; D ambiguous. V lost 2 bases and J 7 bases, leaving 8 bases between the germline ends. The CDR3 spans 13 residues. CDR1 is SGHAT and CDR2 is FQNNGV in the germline V gene.

The chain is built from TRBV4-1 and TRBJ1-2, with no clear D. Per the germline V gene, CDR1 is MGHRA and CDR2 is YSYEKL. The V end was cut by 4 bases, the J end by 5 bases, with 17 bases between. The CDR3 runs 15 residues. CDR3 bases: TGCGCCAGCAGCCTCGCGAAGGCGGCAGGATATGGCTACACCTTC. Its protein is CASSLAKAAGYGYTF.

The rearrangement joins TRBV27 to TRBJ1-3; 7 bases match TRBD1. CDR3 size: 16 residues. Germline V CDR1 and CDR2: MNHEY, SMNVEV (reference sequence). The V segment lost 4 bases and the J segment 0 bases; nucleotides outside the gene matches: 6. CDR3 residues: CASSWGQPRSGNTIYF. CDR3 sequence (DNA): TGTGCCAGCAGTTGGGGACAGCCCCGCTCTGGAAACACCATATATTTT.

DNA of the CDR3: TGTGCCAGCAGCGGGGGCGGGACAACTCTCGTTAGATCCTACAATGAGCAGTTCTTC. Translated, it gives CASSGGGTTLVRSYNEQFF. The chain uses TRBV5-4 and TRBJ2-1; D is possibly TRBD1 or TRBD2 (6 bases each). The CDR3 is 19 residues long. V was cut by 4 bases and J by 1 base, with 24 bases left in between. CDR1 is SGHNT, CDR2 YYREEE, per germline (reference sequence).

The rearrangement joins TRBV18 to TRBJ2-7, with unresolved D. Trimming took 2 bases from V and 3 from J, leaving 8 bases between them. Per germline, CDR1 KGHSH and CDR2 LQKENI. The CDR3 runs to 13 residues. CDR3 region: CASSPWTDYEQYF. CDR3 in DNA: TGTGCCAGCTCACCATGGACGGACTACGAGCAGTACTTC.

J is TRBJ2-3 and V is TRBV5-1; TRBD2 agrees at 8 bases. Losses at the gene ends were 2 bases for V and 2 bases for J; bases not matched to a gene: 10. CDR1 is SGHRS and CDR2 is YFSETQ in the germline V gene. This CDR3 is built from 17 residues. The CDR3 protein is CASSLPSAGASTDTQYF. The CDR3 DNA is TGCGCCAGCAGCTTACCATCAGCGGGAGCCTCCACAGATACGCAGTATTTT.

The chain uses TRBV6-4 and TRBJ2-1; D assignment may be TRBD1 or TRBD2 (5 bases each). The ends were cut back, 2 bases at V and 5 bases at J, with 7 bases in the middle. The germline gives CDR1 MRHNA, CDR2 SNTAGT. The CDR3 runs to 13 residues. The DNA for the CDR3 is TGTGCCAGCAGTGACCGGGACGACAATGAGCAGTTCTTC. This translates into CASSDRDDNEQFF.

The chain recombines TRBV7-9 with TRBJ1-1; unclear D gene. The CDR3 extends over 15 amino acids. V lost 5 bases to trimming and J lost 2 bases, with 15 bases between them. Germline V gene sequence: CDR1 SEHNR, CDR2 FQNEAQ (reference sequence). CDR3 coding DNA: TGTGCCAGCAGCCCGTGGCTTGCTCAAAACACTGAAGCTTTCTTT. This translates into CASSPWLAQNTEAFF.

V gene TRBV6-5 combines with J gene TRBJ2-5, with D possibly matching TRBD1 (5 bases). Looked up from germline, CDR1 is MNHEY and CDR2 is SVGAGI. The CDR3 is 12 amino acids. V was cut by 5 bases and J by 11 bases, with 15 bases left in between. The CDR3, as DNA: TGTGCCAGCAGTAAGCAGGGATTTGGGCAGTACTTC. Its translation is CASSKQGFGQYF.

The rearrangement uses TRBV7-9 and TRBJ2-7, with 10 bases matching TRBD2. With V trimmed by 3 bases and J by 4 bases, 9 bases remained unmatched. This CDR3 region has 16 residues. Germline values: CDR1 SEHNR, CDR2 FQNEAQ (reference sequence). The CDR3 sequence is CASSLSTSGIWYEQYF. The CDR3, as DNA: TGTGCCAGCAGCTTGAGTACTAGCGGGATTTGGTACGAGCAGTACTTC.

This sequence joins TRBV11-3 and TRBJ2-2, with D perhaps assigned TRBD1 or TRBD2 (6 bases each). The CDR3 runs 15 residues. V was clipped by 3 bases and J by 0 bases, with 8 bases between them. Germline assignment: CDR1 SGHNT and CDR2 YENEEA. CDR3 DNA: TGTGCCAGCAGCTTCGGGGGCGCGAACACCGGGGAGCTGTTTTTT. This codes for CASSFGGANTGELFF. The entire variable domain, with the rest obtained from reference TRBV11-3 and TRBJ2-2, is as follows: EAGVVQSPRYKIIEKKQPVAFWCNPISGHNTLYWYLQNLGQGPELLIRYENEEAVDDSQLPKDRFSAERLKGVDSTLKIQPAELGDSAVYLCASSFGGANTGELFFGEGSRLTVL.

The rearrangement links TRBV7-9 to TRBJ2-1; no reliable D call. The CDR3 has 15 amino acids. Germline V gene sequence: CDR1 SEHNR, CDR2 FQNEAQ (reference sequence). V lost 5 bases and J 5 bases, leaving 16 bases between the germline ends. CDR3 sequence reads: CASSPFRTLDNEQFF. The DNA of the CDR3 is TGTGCCAGCAGCCCTTTTCGGACCTTGGACAATGAGCAGTTCTTC.

The chain employs TRBV19 and TRBJ1-1; a weak D match, TRBD1 (5 bases). The CDR3 spans 14 residues. Trimming took 4 bases from V and 1 from J, leaving 10 bases between them. The germline CDR1 and CDR2 sequences are LNHDA and SQIVND (reference sequence). This CDR3 reads CASSTGHRNTEAFF. The DNA of the CDR3 is TGTGCCAGTAGTACAGGACACCGGAACACTGAAGCTTTCTTT.